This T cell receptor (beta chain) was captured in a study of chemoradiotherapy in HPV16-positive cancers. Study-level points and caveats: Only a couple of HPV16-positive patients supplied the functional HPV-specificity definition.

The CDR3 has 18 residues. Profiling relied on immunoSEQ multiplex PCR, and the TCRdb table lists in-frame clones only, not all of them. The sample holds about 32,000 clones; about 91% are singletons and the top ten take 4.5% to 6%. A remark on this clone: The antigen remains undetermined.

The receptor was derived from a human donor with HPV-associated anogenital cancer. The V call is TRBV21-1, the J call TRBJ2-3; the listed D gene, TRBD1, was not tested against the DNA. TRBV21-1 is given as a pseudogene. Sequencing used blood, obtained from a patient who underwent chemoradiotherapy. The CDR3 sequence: CASSRGSRDRDSTDTQYF. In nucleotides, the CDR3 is TGTGCCAGCAGCAGAGGGTCCCGGGACAGGGATAGCACAGATACGCAGTATTTT.